These T cell receptor beta chains were read from a single sample in a study of T cell responses to AZD1222 COVID-19 vaccine. The assay was immunoSEQ multiplex PCR, and TCRdb's table has in-frame clones only and misses some. Of 150,000 to 200,000 clones listed, about 95% were seen once; the top ten hold about 0.6%. The sequencing used peripheral blood, collected on day 0 of AZD1222 vaccination. These receptors were taken from an adult in good health. CDR3s include the opening cysteine and the closing phenylalanine or tryptophan.

V,J,CDR3
TRBV10-3,TRBJ2-7,CAISPTSRALAGEDEQYF
TRBV6-2/TRBV6-3,TRBJ2-2,CASSDRNTGELFF
TRBV29-1,TRBJ1-1,CSATEGEAFF
TRBV7-9,TRBJ2-7,CASRFFDRADEQYF
TRBV5-1,TRBJ2-1,CASSSSVGTSGLRDEQFF
TRBV27,TRBJ2-7,CASSFHGRDEQYF
TRBV2,TRBJ2-3,CASSPGVLTDTQYF
TRBV16,TRBJ1-1,CASSQWPEAFF
TRBV30,TRBJ1-1,CAWSYGGAEAFF
TRBV30,TRBJ2-5,CAWSRDVQETQYF
TRBV6-5,TRBJ1-6,CASSYPNSPLHF
TRBV2,TRBJ2-5,CASRGRYGYQETQYF
TRBV28,TRBJ2-5,CASSLRQEETQYF
TRBV5-1,TRBJ2-5,CASSQTGWGRRETQYF
TRBV19,TRBJ1-5,CASGTGTGGRLGNQPQHF
TRBV25-1,TRBJ2-3,CAINTQYF
TRBV5-5,TRBJ1-4,CASSLFLETGSVELFF
TRBV10-1,TRBJ2-2,CASSEAGTGELFF
TRBV27,TRBJ2-7,CASSLSGMRSYEQYF
TRBV28,TRBJ1-5,CASSLRAFNQPQHF
TRBV4-2,TRBJ2-6,CASSQGQIGANVLTF
TRBV10-1,TRBJ1-1,CASSEGGRTEAFF
TRBV6-6,TRBJ2-5,CASSPRDSPRAQYF
TRBV28,TRBJ1-2,CASRQGTAVNGYTF
TRBV7-9,TRBJ1-2,CASSAQGKRSGYTF
TRBV4-1,TRBJ2-4,CASTRTALAKNIQYF
TRBV19,TRBJ1-5,CASSSGRNQPQHF
TRBV15,TRBJ1-5,CATSRVTGSTNQPQHF
TRBV6-4,TRBJ1-1,CASQGQGENTEAFF
TRBV27,TRBJ1-5,CASSPRLGISFQPQHF
TRBV3-1/TRBV3-2,TRBJ2-3,CASSSDRGASLADTQYF
TRBV28,TRBJ2-1,CASSLTGGSQFF
TRBV7-9,TRBJ1-4,CASSVLGLTNEKLFF
TRBV7-8,TRBJ1-5,CASSQGTGNQPQHF
TRBV19,TRBJ2-2,CASSDRGTGELFF
TRBV2,TRBJ1-5,CASTGQGSQPQHF
TRBV6-5,TRBJ1-1,CATNRDHRGTEAFF
TRBV6-5,TRBJ1-3,CASSWREPSGNTIYF
TRBV19,TRBJ1-2,CASSTGQGANGYTF
TRBV3-1/TRBV3-2,TRBJ1-2,CASSLGLPGDYGYTF